A single sample is the source of the 5 T cell receptor beta chains below, sequenced in a study of prognosis after radiotherapy for stage I lung cancer. From genomic DNA, TCR beta CDR3 was amplified by two-round multiplex PCR. First-round PCR employed TRBV- and TRBJ-specific primers for each gene. TCRdb re-analysed the multiplex PCR reads in MiXCR, keeping a single row per CDR3 protein. The repertoire holds roughly 30,000 distinct CDR3 sequences, with roughly 49% as singletons. The material sequenced was PBMCs, taken before or after stereotactic body radiation therapy (not recorded which). The receptors originated from a donor of 50 years or more with non-small cell lung cancer.

The chain uses TRBV30 and TRBJ1-4, with a tentative D call TRBD1 (5 bases). CDR1 is GTSNPN and CDR2 is SVGIG in the germline V gene (reference sequence). Trimming removed 5 bases at V and 8 bases at J, with 12 bases between. The CDR3 spans 12 residues. Here the CDR3 DNA reads TGTGCCTGGGGCCGGGACGGAGAAAAACTGTTTTTT. It yields the protein CAWGRDGEKLFF.

At least ten counts were recorded for this clonotype. V gene TRBV6-2 or TRBV6-3 combines with J gene TRBJ2-5; D gene ambiguous. Germline V gene lookup returns CDR1 MNHEY and CDR2 SVGEGT. V was pared by 8 bases and J by 3 bases, with 7 bases between. The CDR3 runs 11 residues. CDR3 DNA: TGTGCCAGCCAGAAAAAAGAGACCCAGTACTTC. Protein sequence: CASQKKETQYF.

This clonotype appeared a single time. J is TRBJ1-6 and V is TRBV28; the D gene is possibly TRBD1 (5 bases). The CDR3 has 14 amino acids. Germline V CDR1 and CDR2: MDHEN, SYDVKM. Trimming stripped 3 bases from V and 10 bases from J, with 13 bases between. CDR3 region: CASSLLRDVSPLHF. The CDR3 DNA sequence: TGTGCCAGCAGTTTGCTCCGGGACGTATCACCCCTCCACTTT.

In regard to this clonotype: One junction end disagrees with the germline gene, perhaps due to a read error. This chain connects TRBV12-3 or TRBV12-4 to TRBJ2-7, with 10 nucleotides matching TRBD2. There are 15 residues in the CDR3. This CDR3 reads CASSPIEREGGEKYF. DNA of the CDR3: TGTGCCAGCAGTCCCATCGAGCGGGAGGGCGGCGAGAAGTACTTC.

This clonotype came up many times. The chain uses TRBV19 and TRBJ2-3; D is perhaps TRBD2 (6 bases). This CDR3 contains 13 residues. V was shortened by 2 bases and J by 4 bases, with 7 bases between the two germline ends. From germline, CDR1 is LNHDA and CDR2 SQIVND (reference sequence). CDR3 sequence (DNA): TGTGCCAGTAGTATACCGGGAGCAGATACGCAGTATTTT. Translated: CASSIPGADTQYF.